This T cell receptor beta chain was profiled in a study of blood T cell repertoires in COVID-19. This CDR3 contains 14 residues. V lost 4 bases to trimming and J lost 4 bases; unmatched junction nucleotides: 5. CDR1 and CDR2 from the germline V gene are SGHRS and YFSETQ. How the authors handled the data: How many nucleated cells were present was estimated from reference gene primer amplification. Method: immunoSEQ multiplex PCR; TCRdb's copy keeps in-frame clones and lacks some. The DNA was the basis for D and trimming; V, J and clone size are from that table. The data contain about 100,000 clones, around nine tenths of them seen just once; the ten biggest clones take up around 2%.

The sample taken for sequencing was peripheral blood. The clonotype originates from a man between 45 and 60 years old with active COVID-19. The chain joins TRBV5-1 to TRBJ2-7; 10 bases are shared with TRBD1. For the CDR3, the DNA is TGCGCCAGCAGCACCTGGACAGGGGGGTACGAGCAGTACTTC. The encoded protein is CASSTWTGGYEQYF.